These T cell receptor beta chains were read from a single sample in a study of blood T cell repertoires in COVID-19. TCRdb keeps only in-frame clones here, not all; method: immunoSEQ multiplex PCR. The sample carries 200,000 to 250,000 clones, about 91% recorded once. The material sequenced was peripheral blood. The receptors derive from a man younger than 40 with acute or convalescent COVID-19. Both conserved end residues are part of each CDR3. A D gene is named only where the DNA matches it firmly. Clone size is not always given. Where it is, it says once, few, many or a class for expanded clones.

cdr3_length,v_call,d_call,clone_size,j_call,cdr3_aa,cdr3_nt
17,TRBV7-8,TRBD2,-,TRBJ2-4,CASSSQPARGGGDIQYF,TGTGCCAGCAGCTCACAACCAGCGCGCGGGGGGGGAGACATTCAGTACTTC
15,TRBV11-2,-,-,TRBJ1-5,CASSTSGQVNQPQHF,-
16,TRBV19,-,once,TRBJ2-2,CASRLQANLNTGELFF,TGTGCCAGTAGACTTCAGGCGAACTTGAACACCGGGGAGCTGTTTTTT
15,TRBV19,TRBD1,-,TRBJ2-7,CASSIRSDRGYEQYF,TGTGCCAGTAGTATTCGGAGTGACAGGGGCTACGAGCAGTACTTC
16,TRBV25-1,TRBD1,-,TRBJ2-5,CASSEVAGQGSETQYF,TGTGCCAGCAGTGAAGTGGCGGGACAGGGATCCGAGACCCAGTACTTC
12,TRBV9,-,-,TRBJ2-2,CASSANTGELFF,TGTGCCAGCAGCGCTAACACCGGGGAGCTGTTTTTT
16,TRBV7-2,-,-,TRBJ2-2,CASSFFGGALTGELFF,TGTGCCAGCAGCTTCTTCGGCGGGGCTCTCACCGGGGAGCTGTTTTTT
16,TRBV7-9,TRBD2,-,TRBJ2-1,CASSLIGRASYNEQFF,TGTGCCAGCAGCTTAATCGGGAGGGCCTCCTACAATGAGCAGTTCTTC
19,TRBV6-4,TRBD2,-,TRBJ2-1,CASSDSIAGDVGSYNEQFF,TGTGCCAGCAGTGACTCGATCGCGGGAGACGTTGGGTCCTACAATGAGCAGTTCTTC
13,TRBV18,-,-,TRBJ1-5,CASSPSTGQPQHF,TGTGCCAGCTCACCCTCGACGGGTCAGCCCCAGCATTTT
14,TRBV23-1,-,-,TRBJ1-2,CASSQLSGEEGYTF,TGCGCCAGCAGTCAACTTTCGGGAGAGGAAGGCTACACCTTC
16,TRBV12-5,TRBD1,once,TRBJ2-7,CASGFSLQDRPYEQYF,TGTGCTAGTGGCTTCTCCCTTCAGGACAGGCCCTACGAGCAGTACTTC
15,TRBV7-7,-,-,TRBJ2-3,CASSSSHTATDTQYF,TGTGCTAGCAGCTCCTCCCACACAGCTACAGATACGCAGTATTTT
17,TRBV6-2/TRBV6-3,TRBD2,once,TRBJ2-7,CASSTHPLADFTYEQYF,TGTGCCAGCAGCACTCATCCACTAGCGGATTTTACCTACGAGCAGTACTTC
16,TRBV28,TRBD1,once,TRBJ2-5,CASSLGQGAIRETQYF,TGTGCCAGCAGTCTCGGACAGGGGGCTATAAGAGAGACCCAGTACTTC
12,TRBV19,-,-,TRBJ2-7,CASRGGAYEQYF,TGTGCCAGTAGGGGCGGGGCCTACGAGCAGTACTTC
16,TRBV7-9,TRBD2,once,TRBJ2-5,CASSLNSGSIKETQYF,TGTGCCAGCAGCTTAAATAGCGGGAGCATCAAAGAGACCCAGTACTTC
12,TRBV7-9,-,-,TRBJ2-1,CASSFLENEQFF,TGTGCCAGCAGCTTCCTAGAAAATGAGCAGTTCTTC
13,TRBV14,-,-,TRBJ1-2,CASSQLQAYGYTF,TGTGCCAGCAGCCAATTACAGGCCTATGGCTACACCTTC
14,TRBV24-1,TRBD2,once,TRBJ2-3,CATSVSGKADTQYF,TGTGCCACCAGTGTTAGCGGGAAAGCAGATACGCAGTATTTT
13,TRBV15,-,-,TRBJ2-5,CATARGREETQYF,TGTGCCACCGCCAGGGGACGCGAAGAGACCCAGTACTTC
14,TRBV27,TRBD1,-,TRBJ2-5,CASSYRTGRETQYF,TGTGCCAGCAGTTACCGGACAGGGCGAGAGACCCAGTACTTC
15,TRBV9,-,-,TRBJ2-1,CASSVDSGHYNEQFF,TGTGCCAGCAGCGTAGACAGCGGCCACTACAATGAGCAGTTCTTC
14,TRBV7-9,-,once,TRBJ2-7,CASSLELASHEQYF,TGTGCCAGCAGCTTAGAACTAGCATCCCACGAGCAGTACTTC
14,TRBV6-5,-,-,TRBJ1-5,CASSGGRGNQPQHF,TGTGCCAGCTCGGGGGGCAGGGGCAATCAGCCCCAGCATTTT
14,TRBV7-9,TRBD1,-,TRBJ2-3,CASSPTGVTDTQYF,TGTGCCAGCAGTCCTACAGGGGTCACAGATACGCAGTATTTT
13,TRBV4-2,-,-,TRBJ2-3,CASSQESRTTQYF,TGTGCCAGCAGCCAAGAGTCAAGGACAACGCAGTATTTT
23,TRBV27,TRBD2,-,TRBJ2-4,CASESRGRLAGGPRILAKNIQYF,TGTGCCAGCGAGTCACGGGGAAGACTAGCGGGAGGCCCTCGGATTCTAGCCAAAAACATTCAGTACTTC
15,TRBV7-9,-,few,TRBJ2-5,CASSPFLGLQETQYF,TGTGCCAGCAGCCCTTTTCTTGGCCTCCAAGAGACCCAGTACTTC
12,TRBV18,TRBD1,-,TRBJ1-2,CASSGQNYGYTF,TGTGCCAGCTCGGGACAGAACTATGGCTACACCTTC
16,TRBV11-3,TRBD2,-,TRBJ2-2,CASSPGTSGGAGELFF,TGTGCCAGCAGCCCCGGGACTAGCGGGGGCGCCGGGGAGCTGTTTTTT
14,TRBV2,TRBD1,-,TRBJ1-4,CASSFGTAMQKLFF,TGTGCCAGCAGTTTCGGGACAGCGATGCAAAAACTGTTTTTT
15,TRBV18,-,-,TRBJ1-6,CASSLTGGVSSPLHF,TGTGCCAGCTCACTGACGGGAGGGGTGAGTTCACCCCTCCACTTT
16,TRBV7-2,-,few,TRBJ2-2,CASSPPGLALAGELFF,TGTGCCAGCAGCCCACCGGGGCTAGCGCTTGCCGGGGAGCTGTTTTTT
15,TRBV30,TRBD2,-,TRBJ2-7,CAWSLSGGASYEQYF,TGTGCCTGGAGTCTGTCGGGGGGGGCGTCGTACGAGCAGTACTTC
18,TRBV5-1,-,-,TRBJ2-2,CASSLRDTGGTNTGELFF,TGCGCCAGCAGCTTGAGGGACACGGGAGGCACGAACACCGGGGAGCTGTTTTTT
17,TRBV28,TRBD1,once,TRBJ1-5,CASSSARQGRSNQPQHF,TGTGCCAGCAGTTCAGCCCGACAGGGGAGAAGCAATCAGCCCCAGCATTTT
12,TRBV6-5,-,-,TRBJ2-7,CASSSQWAEQYF,TGTGCCAGCAGTAGTCAATGGGCCGAGCAGTACTTC
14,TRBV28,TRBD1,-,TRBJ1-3,CASSSWTGGNTIYF,TGTGCCAGCAGTTCCTGGACAGGGGGAAACACCATATATTTT
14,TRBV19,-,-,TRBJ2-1,CASSIGRLVNEQFF,TGTGCCAGTAGTATAGGGCGGCTAGTGAATGAGCAGTTCTTC
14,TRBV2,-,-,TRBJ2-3,CASRRRDITDTQYF,TGTGCCAGCAGGCGACGGGACATCACAGATACGCAGTATTTT
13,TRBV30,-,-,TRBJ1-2,CAWNRGQSYGYTF,TGTGCCTGGAATCGAGGACAGTCCTATGGCTACACCTTC